Described below is a single T cell receptor beta chain sequence and its context. The antigen remains unidentified. This specimen belongs to a study of shared clonotypes between healthy human individuals. The study's findings and limits: Deeper or shallower sequencing was expected to change how clonotypes are shared among donors. Generally, naive subsets came out with larger estimated richness than memory subsets. Unshared clonotypes carried lower generation probabilities than those common to all four donors.

Splitting of CD4+ cells produced CD45RA+ naive and CD45RA-negative memory subsets. V shed 0 bases and J shed 1 base, with 7 bases lying between them. CDR1 is SGHRS, CDR2 YFSETQ, per germline. The CDR3 spans 15 residues. The protocol was immunoSEQ multiplex PCR, while the TCRdb copy is restricted to in-frame clones and leaves out a portion. This repertoire shows some 350,000 clones, approximately 79% found once; its top ten account for approximately 10%. The chain joins TRBV5-1 to TRBJ2-2, with D uncertain. This TCR derives from a man under 40 in good health. The specimen sequenced was memory CD4+ T cells sorted from blood. This sample's subset: CD45RA-negative fraction. The CDR3 sequence is CASSLAGVNTGELFF. The CDR3 region has the DNA TGCGCCAGCAGCTTGGCTGGGGTGAACACCGGGGAGCTGTTTTTT.